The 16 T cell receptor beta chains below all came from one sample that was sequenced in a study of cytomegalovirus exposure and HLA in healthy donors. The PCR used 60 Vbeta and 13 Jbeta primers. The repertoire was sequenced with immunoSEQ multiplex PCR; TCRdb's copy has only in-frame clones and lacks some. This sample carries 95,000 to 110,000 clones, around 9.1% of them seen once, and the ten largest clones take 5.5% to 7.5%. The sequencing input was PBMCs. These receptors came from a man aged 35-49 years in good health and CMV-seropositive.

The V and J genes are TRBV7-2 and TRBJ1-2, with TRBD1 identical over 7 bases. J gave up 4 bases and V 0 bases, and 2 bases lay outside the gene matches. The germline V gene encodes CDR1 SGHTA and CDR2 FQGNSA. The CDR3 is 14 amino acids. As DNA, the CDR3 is TGTGCCAGCAGCTTAGCCCGGGACAGCTATGGCTACACCTTC. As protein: CASSLARDSYGYTF.

The DNA of the CDR3 is TGTGCCAGTAGTATTGGGCTAGCGGGAGGATTCGAGCAGTACTTC. The encoded protein is CASSIGLAGGFEQYF. The chain has TRBV19 and TRBJ2-7; TRBD2 aligns across 11 bases. CDR3 size: 15 residues. Germline V CDR1 and CDR2: LNHDA, SQIVND (reference sequence). V lost 3 bases, J lost 6 bases, and 7 bases stayed unmatched. Drawing the rest from reference TRBV19 and TRBJ2-7, the complete variable domain is DGGITQSPKYLFRKEGQNVTLSCEQNLNHDAMYWYRQDPGQGLRLIYYSQIVNDFQKGDIAEGYSVSREKKESFPLTVTSAQKNPTAFYLCASSIGLAGGFEQYFGPGTRLTVT.

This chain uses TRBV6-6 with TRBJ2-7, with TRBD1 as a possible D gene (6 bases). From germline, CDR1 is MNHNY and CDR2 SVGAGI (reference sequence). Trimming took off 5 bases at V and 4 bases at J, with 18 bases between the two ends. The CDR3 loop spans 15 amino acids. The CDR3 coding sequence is TGTGCCAGCAGTCACGGGACATCCGGCCGGTACGAGCAGTACTTC. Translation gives CASSHGTSGRYEQYF.

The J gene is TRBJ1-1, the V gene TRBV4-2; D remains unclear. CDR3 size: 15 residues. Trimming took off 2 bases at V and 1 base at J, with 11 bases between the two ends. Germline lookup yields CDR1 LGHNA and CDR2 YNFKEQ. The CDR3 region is CASSQTIDKNTEAFF. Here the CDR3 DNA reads TGTGCCAGCAGCCAAACCATCGACAAGAACACTGAAGCTTTCTTT.

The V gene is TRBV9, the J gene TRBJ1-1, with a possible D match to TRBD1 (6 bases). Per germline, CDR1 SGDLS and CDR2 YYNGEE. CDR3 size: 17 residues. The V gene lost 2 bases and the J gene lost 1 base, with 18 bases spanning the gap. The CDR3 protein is CASSVTPAGATNTEAFF. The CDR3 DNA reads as TGTGCCAGCAGCGTTACCCCAGCAGGGGCGACGAACACTGAAGCTTTCTTT.

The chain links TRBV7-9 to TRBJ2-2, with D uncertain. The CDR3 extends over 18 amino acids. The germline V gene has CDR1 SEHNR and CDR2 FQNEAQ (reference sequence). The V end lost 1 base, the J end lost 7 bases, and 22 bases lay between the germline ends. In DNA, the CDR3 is TGTGCCAGCAGCTTAGTGATAGGAAACAGCCACAGTTACGGGGAGCTGTTTTTT. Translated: CASSLVIGNSHSYGELFF.

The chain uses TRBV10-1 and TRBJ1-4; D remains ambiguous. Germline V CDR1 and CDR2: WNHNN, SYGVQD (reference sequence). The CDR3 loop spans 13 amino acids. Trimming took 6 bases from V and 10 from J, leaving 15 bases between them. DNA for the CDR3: TGCGCCAGCAGCCATGAACCGGGAGGAAAACTGTTTTTT. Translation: CASSHEPGGKLFF.

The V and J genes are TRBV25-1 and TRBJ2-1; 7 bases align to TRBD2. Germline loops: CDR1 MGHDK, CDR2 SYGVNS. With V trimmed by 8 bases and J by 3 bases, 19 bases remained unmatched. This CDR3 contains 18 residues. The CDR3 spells CASSSTLGGRRDYNEQFF. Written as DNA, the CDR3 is TGTGCCAGCTCCTCCACCCTGGGGGGGAGAAGGGACTACAATGAGCAGTTCTTC.

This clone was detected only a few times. CDR3 sequence reads: CASSLSVTDVTGELFF. CDR3 bases: TGTGCCAGCAGCTTATCTGTGACAGATGTTACCGGGGAGCTGTTTTTT. This rearrangement joins TRBV7-2 to TRBJ2-2, with D possibly matching TRBD1 (5 bases). Germline V lookup: CDR1 SGHTA, CDR2 FQGNSA. Trimming stripped 2 bases from V and 5 bases from J, with 15 bases between. This CDR3 is 16 amino acids long.

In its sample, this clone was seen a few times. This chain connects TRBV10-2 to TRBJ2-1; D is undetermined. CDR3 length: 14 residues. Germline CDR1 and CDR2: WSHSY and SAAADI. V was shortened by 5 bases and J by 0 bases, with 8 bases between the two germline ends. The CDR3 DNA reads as TGCGCCAGCAGTCCTCTGAGCTCCTACAATGAGCAGTTCTTC. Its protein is CASSPLSSYNEQFF.

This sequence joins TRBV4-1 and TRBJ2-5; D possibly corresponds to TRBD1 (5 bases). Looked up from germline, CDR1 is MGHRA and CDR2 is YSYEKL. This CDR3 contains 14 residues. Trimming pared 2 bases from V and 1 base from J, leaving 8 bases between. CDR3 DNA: TGCGCCAGCAGCCAAAGGACAACCCAAGAGACCCAGTACTTC. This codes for CASSQRTTQETQYF.

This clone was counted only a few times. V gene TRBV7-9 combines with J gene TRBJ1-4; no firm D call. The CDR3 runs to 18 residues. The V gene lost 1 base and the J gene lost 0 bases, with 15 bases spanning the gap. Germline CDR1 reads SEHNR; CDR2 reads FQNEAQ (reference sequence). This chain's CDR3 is CASSLEEARRATNEKLFF. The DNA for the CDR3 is TGTGCCAGCAGCTTAGAGGAAGCGCGAAGAGCAACTAATGAAAAACTGTTTTTT.

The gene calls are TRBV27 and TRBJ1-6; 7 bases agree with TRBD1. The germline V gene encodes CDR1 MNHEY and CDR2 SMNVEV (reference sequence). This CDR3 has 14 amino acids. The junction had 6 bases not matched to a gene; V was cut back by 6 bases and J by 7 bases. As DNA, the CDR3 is TGTGCCAGCAGACAACAGGGGTCGAATTCACCCCTCCACTTT. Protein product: CASRQQGSNSPLHF.

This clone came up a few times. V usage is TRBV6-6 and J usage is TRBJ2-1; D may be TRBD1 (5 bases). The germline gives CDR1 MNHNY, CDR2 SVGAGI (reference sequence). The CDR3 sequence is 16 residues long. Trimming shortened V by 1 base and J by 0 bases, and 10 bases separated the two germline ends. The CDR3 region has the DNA TGTGCCAGCAGTTACTGGGGCCCCAGCTCCTACAATGAGCAGTTCTTC. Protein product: CASSYWGPSSYNEQFF.

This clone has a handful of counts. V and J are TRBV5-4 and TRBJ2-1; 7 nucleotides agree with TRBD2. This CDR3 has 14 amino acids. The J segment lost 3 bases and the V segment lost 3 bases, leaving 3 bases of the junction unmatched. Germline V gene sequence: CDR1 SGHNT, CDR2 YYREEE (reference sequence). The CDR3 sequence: CASSSTSVYNEQFF. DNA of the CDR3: TGTGCCAGCAGCTCAACTAGCGTCTACAATGAGCAGTTCTTC.

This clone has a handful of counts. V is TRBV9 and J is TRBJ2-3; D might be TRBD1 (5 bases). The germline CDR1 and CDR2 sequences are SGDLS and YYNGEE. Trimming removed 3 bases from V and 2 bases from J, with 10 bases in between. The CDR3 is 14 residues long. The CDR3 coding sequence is TGTGCCAGCAGCGGGGGCGGATCCACAGATACGCAGTATTTT. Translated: CASSGGGSTDTQYF.